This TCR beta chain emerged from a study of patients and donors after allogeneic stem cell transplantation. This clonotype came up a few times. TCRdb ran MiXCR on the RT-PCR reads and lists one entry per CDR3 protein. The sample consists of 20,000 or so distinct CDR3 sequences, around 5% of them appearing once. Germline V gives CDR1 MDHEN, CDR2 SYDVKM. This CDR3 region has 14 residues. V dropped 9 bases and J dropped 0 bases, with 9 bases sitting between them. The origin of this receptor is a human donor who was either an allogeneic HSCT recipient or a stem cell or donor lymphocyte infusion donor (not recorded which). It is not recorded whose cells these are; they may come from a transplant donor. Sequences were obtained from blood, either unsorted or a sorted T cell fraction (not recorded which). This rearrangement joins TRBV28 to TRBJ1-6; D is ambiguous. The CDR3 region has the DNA TGTGCCAGTCCGGAGAGCTCCTATAATTCACCCCTCCACTTT. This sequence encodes CASPESSYNSPLHF.